Listed here are 31 T cell receptor beta chains from one sample, sequenced in a study of T cell responses to AZD1222 COVID-19 vaccine. Some clones are missing from TCRdb's copy, which holds only in-frame ones; the method was immunoSEQ multiplex PCR. The sample records around 110,000 clones, approximately 85% being singletons. The sequencing used peripheral blood, collected on day 0 of MenACWY control vaccination. The receptors shown here come from an adult in good health.

The chain recombines TRBV5-5 with TRBJ1-5, with D hard to call. Germline V lookup: CDR1 SGHKS, CDR2 YYEKEE (reference sequence). Trimming shortened V by 4 bases and J by 5 bases, and 10 bases separated the two germline ends. This CDR3 is 13 amino acids long. CDR3 sequence (DNA): TGTGCCAGCAGCCCCGGTCCTGATCAGCCCCAGCATTTT. It translates to CASSPGPDQPQHF.

The rearrangement links TRBV13 to TRBJ2-7, with D tentatively TRBD1 or TRBD2 (5 bases each). The germline V gene has CDR1 PRHDT and CDR2 FYEKMQ (reference sequence). The CDR3 spans 15 residues. V was cut by 2 bases and J by 3 bases, with 14 bases left in between. CDR3 in DNA: TGTGCCAGCAGCTTATGGGGCACAGGAGGCTACGAGCAGTACTTC. Amino acids: CASSLWGTGGYEQYF. Drawing the rest from reference TRBV13 and TRBJ2-7, the complete variable domain is AAGVIQSPRHLIKEKRETATLKCYPIPRHDTVYWYQQGPGQDPQFLISFYEKMQSDKGSIPDRFSAQQFSDYHSELNMSSLELGDSALYFCASSLWGTGGYEQYFGPGTRLTVT.

This clone came up a few times. The same CDR3 can be traced to other DNA sequences in this sample. CDR3 amino acids: CAWSVGGVGYTF. DNA of the CDR3: TGTGCCTGGAGTGTTGGAGGGGTTGGCTACACCTTC. The chain employs TRBV30 and TRBJ1-2; D possibly corresponds to TRBD1 (5 bases). The germline V gene encodes CDR1 GTSNPN and CDR2 SVGIG (reference sequence). This CDR3 comprises 12 residues. With 0 bases removed from V and 7 bases from J, the gap between germline ends came to 9 bases.

Worth noting for this clone: At one end the junction does not follow the germline gene, possibly because of a read error. The chain joins TRBV6-4 to TRBJ2-7; 8 nucleotides agree with TRBD1. The CDR3 contains 13 residues. Germline V lookup: CDR1 MRHNA, CDR2 SNTAGT. The CDR3 here is CASSPGTGGPPHF. CDR3 sequence (DNA): TGTGCCAGCTCCCCCGGGACAGGTGGCCCTCCGCACTTC.

The J gene is TRBJ1-2, the V gene TRBV6-5; a weak D match, TRBD1 (5 bases). The V end was cut by 5 bases, the J end by 10 bases, with 23 bases between. Looked up from germline, CDR1 is MNHEY and CDR2 is SVGAGI. The CDR3 contains 15 residues. In nucleotides, the CDR3 is TGTGCCAGCAGTCCCCTCAAGAAGGGGCTGAGCGTCTACACCTTC. This encodes CASSPLKKGLSVYTF.

The chain has TRBV5-4 and TRBJ1-5; unclear D gene. Trimming removed 0 bases from V and 7 bases from J, with 11 bases in between. The CDR3 runs 14 residues. In germline, CDR1 is SGHNT, CDR2 YYREEE (reference sequence). CDR3 sequence reads: CASSLGGSGQPQHF. The CDR3 DNA follows: TGTGCCAGCAGCTTGGGAGGGTCTGGACAGCCCCAGCATTTT.

The V call is TRBV2, the J call TRBJ2-1, with 8 bases matching TRBD1. The V and J ends lost 4 bases and 7 bases, in that order; junction bases with no gene match: 6. Per the germline V gene, CDR1 is SNHLY and CDR2 is FYNNEI. There are 14 residues in the CDR3. The CDR3 coding sequence is TGTGCCAGCAGTGGGGACAGGAGCGTTAATGAGCAGTTCTTC. Translated: CASSGDRSVNEQFF.

The chain is built from TRBV7-6 and TRBJ2-1; D remains ambiguous. Germline V gene lookup returns CDR1 SGHVS and CDR2 FNYEAQ. Trimming removed 5 bases from V and 7 bases from J, with 9 bases in between. CDR3 length: 12 amino acids. The CDR3 DNA sequence: TGTGCCAGCAGCGTCGACGGGAATGAGCAGTTCTTC. Translation gives CASSVDGNEQFF.

This clone has a handful of counts. The chain has TRBV6-5 and TRBJ1-4; D might be TRBD1 (5 bases). The V gene's germline CDR1 is MNHEY and CDR2 SVGAGI. The CDR3 contains 15 residues. Trimming took off 11 bases at V and 4 bases at J, with 20 bases between the two ends. CDR3 DNA sequence: TGTGCCGGCAAACCGACGCAGGGAGGTAATGAAAAACTGTTTTTT. This encodes CAGKPTQGGNEKLFF.

This clone was seen only once. The J gene is TRBJ1-5, the V gene TRBV12-3 or TRBV12-4; D remains ambiguous. V lost 3 bases and J 10 bases, leaving 7 bases between the germline ends. The CDR3 runs 11 residues. This chain's CDR3 is CASSFAAPQHF. CDR3 bases: TGTGCCAGCAGTTTTGCGGCTCCCCAGCATTTT.

The gene calls are TRBV5-4 and TRBJ2-1; D might be TRBD1 (6 bases). CDR1 is SGHNT, CDR2 YYREEE, per germline (reference sequence). V lost 4 bases, J lost 1 base, and 12 bases lay in between. The CDR3 length is 15 residues. CDR3 coding DNA: TGTGCCAGCAGCGTTGACAGGCCGTCCTACAATGAGCAGTTCTTC. It is translated as CASSVDRPSYNEQFF.

V usage is TRBV9 and J usage is TRBJ2-1; D ambiguous. V was shortened by 0 bases and J by 4 bases, with 5 bases between the two germline ends. In germline, CDR1 is SGDLS, CDR2 YYNGEE. The CDR3 has 13 amino acids. For the CDR3, the DNA is TGTGCCAGCAGCGTAGGGAAGTACAATGAGCAGTTCTTC. It encodes CASSVGKYNEQFF.

About this clone itself: At the DNA level, this CDR3 is encoded by other sequences in the same sample as well. This chain connects TRBV7-3 to TRBJ2-5; 8 bases align to TRBD1. V lost 5 bases to trimming and J lost 5 bases; unmatched junction nucleotides: 4. This CDR3 is built from 13 residues. CDR1 is SGHTA, CDR2 FQGTGA, per germline. The CDR3 here is CASSIDRGETQYF. CDR3 DNA: TGTGCCAGCAGCATCGACAGGGGCGAGACCCAGTACTTC.

This chain connects TRBV27 to TRBJ1-6, with D perhaps matching TRBD1 (5 bases). CDR1 and CDR2 from the germline V gene are MNHEY and SMNVEV (reference sequence). The V end lost 5 bases, the J end lost 0 bases, and 17 bases lay between the germline ends. CDR3 size: 18 residues. Here the CDR3 reads CASSRAGTGSSYNSPLHF. Here the CDR3 DNA reads TGTGCCAGCAGTCGCGCCGGGACTGGGAGCTCCTATAATTCACCCCTCCACTTT.

This chain uses TRBV9 with TRBJ2-5, with 11 bases fitting TRBD2. V lost 4 bases to trimming and J lost 5 bases; unmatched junction nucleotides: 10. The germline gives CDR1 SGDLS, CDR2 YYNGEE. The CDR3 loop spans 16 amino acids. CDR3 residues: CASSIRSGGAWETQYF. In DNA form, the CDR3 reads TGTGCCAGCAGCATCCGTAGCGGGGGGGCCTGGGAGACCCAGTACTTC.

This sequence joins TRBV11-2 and TRBJ2-5; D is possibly TRBD2 (5 bases). With 1 base removed from V and 2 bases from J, the gap between germline ends came to 14 bases. CDR1 and CDR2 (germline): SGHAT, FQNNGV. This CDR3 comprises 16 residues. The CDR3: CASSLGGGSLQETQYF. CDR3 DNA: TGTGCCAGCAGCTTAGGAGGCGGGTCCTTACAAGAGACCCAGTACTTC.

The chain combines TRBV4-3 with TRBJ1-2; D remains unclear. CDR1 and CDR2 from the germline V gene are LGHNA and YSLEER. This CDR3 is 13 amino acids long. V lost 3 bases and J lost 10, with 15 bases in between. CDR3 sequence reads: CASSHLGLTDYTF. CDR3 DNA sequence: TGCGCCAGCAGCCATTTGGGCCTAACCGACTACACCTTC.

The chain recombines TRBV12-3 or TRBV12-4 with TRBJ1-1; the match to TRBD1 covers 9 bases. V gave up 6 bases and J gave up 5 bases; unmatched junction bases: 4. This CDR3 has 13 residues. CDR3 in amino acids: CASRSTGGTEAFF. In DNA form, the CDR3 reads TGTGCCAGCAGGTCGACAGGGGGAACTGAAGCTTTCTTT.

This sequence joins TRBV3-1 (or the pseudogene TRBV3-2) and TRBJ1-2; 7 bases match TRBD1. CDR3 length equals 13 residues. The V segment lost 4 bases and the J segment 5 bases; nucleotides outside the gene matches: 4. CDR1 is LGHDT, CDR2 YNNKEL, per germline (reference sequence). DNA of the CDR3: TGTGCCAGCAGCCTTACGGGACAGTATGGCTACACCTTC. Encoded protein: CASSLTGQYGYTF.

The chain couples TRBV30 to TRBJ1-2; no reliable D call. The ends were cut back, 0 bases at V and 9 bases at J, with 11 bases in the middle. The CDR3 is 12 amino acids. Per the germline V gene, CDR1 is GTSNPN and CDR2 is SVGIG (reference sequence). The CDR3 here is CAWSVAGSRYTF. DNA for the CDR3: TGTGCCTGGAGTGTAGCAGGCTCGCGCTACACCTTC.

The chain is built from TRBV4-1 and TRBJ2-7, with TRBD2 as a possible D gene (5 bases). CDR1 is MGHRA, CDR2 YSYEKL, per germline. The CDR3 has 16 amino acids. V was clipped by 2 bases and J by 6 bases, with 20 bases between them. DNA of the CDR3: TGCGCCAGCAGCCAAATTGCGGGTACACTTTCCGGCGAGCAGTACTTC. The encoded protein is CASSQIAGTLSGEQYF.

The chain joins TRBV28 to TRBJ1-1; D might be TRBD1 (6 bases). Germline CDR1 and CDR2: MDHEN and SYDVKM. The CDR3 has 14 residues. With 3 bases removed from V and 0 bases from J, the gap between germline ends came to 8 bases. CDR3 sequence: CASSLGHMNTEAFF. DNA of the CDR3: TGTGCCAGCAGTTTGGGACATATGAACACTGAAGCTTTCTTT.

This clone was counted many times. J is TRBJ1-5 and V is TRBV27; a weak D match, TRBD1 (5 bases). V was shortened by 2 bases and J by 9 bases, with 17 bases between the two germline ends. Germline assignment: CDR1 MNHEY and CDR2 SMNVEV (reference sequence). The length of the CDR3 is 15 residues. The CDR3 loop reads CASSLGTLGDGPQHF. As DNA, the CDR3 is TGTGCCAGCAGTTTAGGGACCTTGGGGGACGGGCCCCAGCATTTT.

The chain links TRBV7-2 to TRBJ1-5, with TRBD1 identical over 7 bases. The CDR3 spans 16 residues. CDR1 and CDR2 (germline): SGHTA, FQGNSA. V lost 2 bases to trimming and J lost 3 bases; unmatched junction nucleotides: 7. CDR3 nucleotides: TGTGCCAGCAGCTTACTCCCCAGGGGGTCCAATCAGCCCCAGCATTTT. Its protein product is CASSLLPRGSNQPQHF.

The chain uses TRBV4-1 and TRBJ1-4; no clear D gene. V gave up 0 bases and J gave up 13 bases, with 12 bases separating them. The CDR3 sequence is 13 residues long. CDR1 and CDR2 (germline): MGHRA, YSYEKL. The CDR3 sequence: CASSQDEYSRLFF. The CDR3 DNA follows: TGCGCCAGCAGCCAAGATGAATATAGTAGACTGTTTTTT.

The chain links TRBV24-1 to TRBJ1-2, with a weak D call TRBD1 (5 bases). Germline-derived CDR1 and CDR2 are KGHDR and SFDVKD. The V gene lost 3 bases and the J gene lost 4 bases, with 14 bases spanning the gap. The CDR3 consists of 15 residues. CDR3 DNA: TGTGCCACCAGTGATCCCGCCGGGACGGCCTATGGCTACACCTTC. Protein product: CATSDPAGTAYGYTF.

The chain carries TRBV10-2 and TRBJ1-2; 7 bases match TRBD1. The CDR3 is 13 residues long. The trim removed 8 bases at V and 2 bases at J, leaving 5 bases unmatched. The V gene's germline CDR1 is WSHSY and CDR2 SAAADI. The CDR3 sequence: CASARGSNYGYTF. Here the CDR3 DNA reads TGCGCCAGCGCCAGGGGGTCGAACTATGGCTACACCTTC.

The genes are TRBV5-1 and TRBJ1-1, with D possibly matching TRBD1 (5 bases). The length of the CDR3 is 13 residues. Germline assignment: CDR1 SGHRS and CDR2 YFSETQ. The ends were cut back, 4 bases at V and 2 bases at J, with 9 bases in the middle. DNA of the CDR3: TGCGCCAGCAGCGCCGACAGAAACACTGAAGCTTTCTTT. It codes for CASSADRNTEAFF. The full variable domain, its missing parts supplied by reference TRBV5-1 and TRBJ1-1, is KAGVTQTPRYLIKTRGQQVTLSCSPISGHRSVSWYQQTPGQGLQFLFEYFSETQRNKGNFPGRFSGRQFSNSRSEMNVSTLELGDSALYLCASSADRNTEAFFGQGTRLTVV.

This chain uses TRBV3-1 (or the pseudogene TRBV3-2) with TRBJ1-2; D gene ambiguous. V was shortened by 2 bases and J by 4 bases, with 17 bases between the two germline ends. CDR1 LGHDT and CDR2 YNNKEL come from the germline V gene (reference sequence). The CDR3 spans 16 residues. CDR3 sequence: CASSQRAGGSSYGYTF. For the CDR3, the DNA is TGTGCCAGCAGCCAAAGAGCCGGCGGGTCGAGCTATGGCTACACCTTC.

This clone was recorded a few times. The rearrangement joins TRBV5-1 to TRBJ2-5; 8 bases are a match to TRBD2. With 5 bases clipped from V and 1 base from J, the junction kept 1 base outside the gene matches. The V gene's germline CDR1 is SGHRS and CDR2 YFSETQ. CDR3 length equals 13 residues. This chain's CDR3 is CASRAGVQETQYF. DNA for the CDR3: TGCGCCAGCAGAGCGGGGGTCCAAGAGACCCAGTACTTC.

The V call is TRBV3-1 (or the pseudogene TRBV3-2), the J call TRBJ2-3; 9 nucleotides agree with TRBD1. The trim removed 1 base at V and 6 bases at J, leaving 8 bases unmatched. The CDR3 runs 16 residues. Germline lookup yields CDR1 LGHDT and CDR2 YNNKEL (reference sequence). This chain's CDR3 is CASSQASGTGSDTQYF. In DNA, the CDR3 is TGTGCCAGCAGCCAAGCGTCCGGGACAGGGTCGGATACGCAGTATTTT.